This T cell receptor beta chain was identified in a study of cytomegalovirus exposure and HLA in healthy donors. Libraries were prepared by immunoSEQ multiplex PCR; TCRdb keeps only in-frame clonotypes and omits some of them. The sample has 150,000 or so clones, around 82% seen once. Sequenced material: PBMCs. The sequence was collected from a man aged 30-40 years in good health and CMV-seropositive.

CDR3 sequence (DNA): TGCGCCAGCAGCCAAGACAGGGGTGGGGCCAACGTCCTGACTTTC. This encodes CASSQDRGGANVLTF. The chain has TRBV4-3 and TRBJ2-6; tentatively, D is TRBD1 (6 bases). Per germline, CDR1 LGHNA and CDR2 YSLEER. The germline V and J ends were trimmed by 0 bases and 3 bases, with 6 bases remaining between them. This CDR3 is built from 15 residues.